This entry describes one T cell receptor beta chain. The entry originates in a study of tumor and adjacent non-tumor tissue in lung cancer. The library came from three nested PCR rounds adapted from ARM-PCR protocols. One entry per CDR3 protein results from TCRdb running MiXCR on the multiplex PCR reads. This sample carries roughly 75,000 distinct CDR3 sequences, 77% of them seen once, and the ten largest clones take approximately 12%. The length of the CDR3 is 16 residues. Germline V CDR1 and CDR2: ENHRY, SYGVKD. Trimming pared 4 bases from V and 7 bases from J, leaving 23 bases between. This sample's RNA came from whole unsorted tissue.

The V and J genes are TRBV10-3 and TRBJ2-7; D possibly corresponds to TRBD1 (5 bases). The sample consisted of lung tumor tissue. The TCR originated in a woman aged 50 to 65 with non-small cell lung cancer. This CDR3 reads CAISVSVPAGAFEQYF. CDR3 sequence (DNA): TGTGCCATCAGTGTGTCTGTCCCTGCTGGGGCGTTTGAGCAGTACTTC.